The clone carrying this T cell receptor beta chain appeared many times. What it recognizes is unknown. MiXCR, run by TCRdb on the 5' RACE reads, gives a single entry per CDR3 protein. The repertoire holds 750,000 to 850,000 distinct CDR3 sequences, approximately 12% seen once, with approximately 0.46% in the top ten. This entry comes from a study of CD8 T cells in ankylosing spondylitis. Regarding the study as a whole: Past studies reported some motif variants in reactive arthritis synovial fluid and blood. Disease-linked clones, CD8+, were relatively rare in peripheral blood. Apparently characteristic of ankylosing spondylitis blood was a TCR beta motif (about 8 highly homologous variants). The clones that were linked to disease were reported to be significantly enriched in matched synovial fluid samples from ankylosing spondylitis patients.

With 8 bases removed from V and 7 bases from J, the gap between germline ends came to 15 bases. This CDR3 contains 13 residues. Germline assignment: CDR1 MNHEY and CDR2 SVGEGT. The chain has TRBV6-2 or TRBV6-3 and TRBJ1-5, with D possibly being TRBD1 (5 bases). The sequence was collected from a male donor with ankylosing spondylitis. Sequenced input: blood, either unsorted or a sorted T cell fraction (not recorded which). In DNA, the CDR3 is TGTGCCAGCCGCCAGGGAATAGGCCAGCCCCAGCATTTT. Residues: CASRQGIGQPQHF.